Presented here are 23 T cell receptor beta chains from one specimen sequenced in a study of T cells in women clearing cervical HPV infection. The data were produced by immunoSEQ multiplex PCR, yet TCRdb's version contains in-frame clones alone and is incomplete. The specimen's table records tens of thousands of clones. The specimen sequenced was blood buffy coat. The receptors come from a woman aged 18-69 years with a cervical HPV16 infection that either progressed to CIN3+ or cleared (not recorded which).

This clone is medium-sized by frequency. The CDR3 bases that were read are TGTGCCAGCAGTTTATTGGGACAGGGGGGATACGAG. Its protein product is CASSLLGQGGYE. The whole CDR3 sequence reads CASSLLGQGGYEQYF. The chain has TRBV12-3 or TRBV12-4 and TRBJ2-7; 11 bases line up with TRBD1. The read is 3 residues too short to cover the CDR3 end, so that end is filled in from the germline J gene. This CDR3 has 15 amino acids. The V and J ends lost 2 bases and 4 bases, in that order; junction bases with no gene match: 4.

In the case of this clone: The read halts 3 residues ahead of the CDR3 end, with the missing end drawn from the germline J gene. This chain links TRBV20-1 with TRBJ2-3, with unresolved D. V was trimmed by 3 bases and J by 2 bases, leaving 9 bases between them. CDR1 and CDR2 from the germline V gene are DFQATT and SNEGSKA (reference sequence). The length of the CDR3 is 13 residues. The CDR3 DNA, read in part, is TGCAGTGCTAGTTTTACTAACACAGATACG. This sequence encodes CSASFTNTDT. The entire CDR3 is CSASFTNTDTQYF.

A remark on this clone: The read ends 3 residues early relative to the CDR3; the germline J gene fills the gap. This rearrangement joins TRBV19 to TRBJ2-7; no definite D call. Looked up from germline, CDR1 is LNHDA and CDR2 is SQIVND (reference sequence). This CDR3 is built from 14 residues. The V end lost 5 bases, the J end lost 4 bases, and 15 bases lay between the germline ends. CDR3 sequence: CASSATYSGYEQYF. Partial CDR3 DNA: TGTGCCAGTAGTGCAACCTACAGTGGGTACGAG. Complete variable domain (other parts from reference TRBV19 and TRBJ2-7): DGGITQSPKYLFRKEGQNVTLSCEQNLNHDAMYWYRQDPGQGLRLIYYSQIVNDFQKGDIAEGYSVSREKKESFPLTVTSAQKNPTAFYLCASSATYSGYEQYFGPGTRLTVT.

The CDR3: CSATGLAAKNIQYF. Partial CDR3 DNA: TGCAGTGCCACTGGACTAGCGGCCAAAAACATT. The chain has TRBV20-1 and TRBJ2-4, with 9 bases lining up with TRBD2. The read stops 3 residues short of the end of the CDR3; the missing end is completed from the germline J gene. Trimming cost V 6 bases and J 1 base; bases outside gene matches: 4. CDR3 length: 14 residues. Germline lookup yields CDR1 DFQATT and CDR2 SNEGSKA (reference sequence).

In the case of this clone: The read ends 3 residues shy of where the CDR3 ends; the end is completed using the germline J gene. The chain combines TRBV19 with TRBJ2-5, with D unclear. This CDR3 has 13 residues. Trimming shortened V by 5 bases and J by 2 bases, and 9 bases separated the two germline ends. Germline V CDR1 and CDR2: LNHDA, SQIVND (reference sequence). The sequenced part of the CDR3 DNA is TGTGCCAGTAGTTCCGTACTACAAGAGACC. This translates into CASSSVLQET. The full CDR3 protein reads CASSSVLQETQYF.

A word on this clone: The CDR3 end is not reached by the read, which stops 3 residues before it; the germline J gene fills it in. This sequence joins TRBV14 and TRBJ2-2; TRBD2 is a possible D gene (5 bases). Trimming removed 4 bases from V and 5 bases from J, with 23 bases in between. This CDR3 contains 18 residues. Germline CDR1 is SGHDN and CDR2 is FVKESK. The CDR3 is CASSPLDRGYFETGELFF. Incomplete CDR3 DNA: TGTGCCAGCAGCCCGCTTGACCGGGGTTATTTCGAAACCGGGGAG.

A remark on this clone: The missing CDR3 end, 3 residues past where the read stops, is filled in from the germline J gene. The rearrangement links TRBV4-1 to TRBJ2-5, with unresolved D. The V gene lost 0 bases and the J gene lost 4 bases, with 3 bases spanning the gap. The CDR3 sequence is 12 residues long. Germline V lookup: CDR1 MGHRA, CDR2 YSYEKL. The sequenced CDR3 bases are TGCGCCAGCAGCCAAGATCGAGAGACC. Its protein product is CASSQDRET. The CDR3 as a whole reads CASSQDRETQYF.

Comments on this clone: Coverage ceases 3 residues before the CDR3 finishes, and the germline J gene fills in the end. The V call is TRBV2, the J call TRBJ1-2; 7 nucleotides match TRBD1. Losses at the gene ends were 7 bases for V and 4 bases for J; bases not matched to a gene: 9. CDR1 and CDR2 (germline): SNHLY, FYNNEI. The CDR3 extends over 14 amino acids. CDR3 region: CASIGGQAGYGYTF. Incomplete CDR3 DNA: TGTGCCAGCATCGGCGGACAGGCCGGCTATGGC.

A remark on this clone: The sequence runs out 3 residues before the end of the CDR3; the remainder is reconstructed from the germline J gene. The V call is TRBV10-2, the J call TRBJ2-7; the match to TRBD1 covers 10 bases. The CDR3 consists of 15 residues. V shed 8 bases, J shed 5 bases, and the junction held 12 bases outside the gene matches. Germline V gives CDR1 WSHSY, CDR2 SAAADI. CDR3 region: CASARARDRGHEQYF. The sequenced CDR3 bases are TGCGCCAGCGCAAGGGCCCGGGACAGGGGCCACGAG.

In regard to this clone: The read ends 3 residues before the CDR3 terminus; that terminus is restored from the germline J gene. The V and J genes are TRBV11-2 and TRBJ2-5; 7 nucleotides agree with TRBD2. Germline CDR1 and CDR2: SGHAT and FQNNGV. The CDR3 loop spans 15 amino acids. J was trimmed by 2 bases and V by 7 bases; bases with no gene match: 10. Incomplete CDR3 DNA: TGTGCCAGCACCCCTAGTCGGACTAGACAAGAGACC. Protein: CASTPSRTRQET. The full CDR3 protein reads CASTPSRTRQETQYF.

Points on this clone: The read terminates 3 residues ahead of where the CDR3 ends, so the germline J gene completes it. The rearrangement uses TRBV6-2 or TRBV6-3 and TRBJ2-7, with 7 nucleotides matching TRBD1. Looked up from germline, CDR1 is MNHEY and CDR2 is SVGEGT. The CDR3 sequence is 13 residues long. V trimming: 4 bases; J trimming: 0 bases; junction bases outside the gene matches: 0. The CDR3 loop reads CASSSGGSYEQYF. The covered CDR3 bases are TGTGCCAGCAGTTCAGGGGGCTCCTACGAG.

Of note for this clone: The read ends 3 residues before the CDR3 terminus; that terminus is restored from the germline J gene. V is TRBV5-6 and J is TRBJ1-4, with 8 bases that match TRBD1. Germline assignment: CDR1 SGHDT and CDR2 YYEEEE. The CDR3 totals 14 residues. CDR3 bases read: TGTGCCAGCAGCTGGGACAGGTTTAATTCACCA. Translation: CASSWDRFNSP. The entire CDR3 sequence reads CASSWDRFNSPLFF.

CDR3 protein: CASSFPPNYGQYF. CDR3 DNA (partial): TGTGCCAGCAGCTTCCCTCCCAACTATGGT. The chain combines TRBV7-9 with TRBJ2-4; D gene uncertain. The observed sequence ends 3 residues before the CDR3 terminus, with the missing tail filled in from the germline J gene. Germline CDR1 reads SEHNR; CDR2 reads FQNEAQ (reference sequence). The CDR3 spans 13 residues. Together with reference TRBV7-9 and TRBJ2-4, the CDR3 gives the full variable domain: DTGVSQNPRHKITKRGQNVTFRCDPISEHNRLYWYRQTLGQGPEFLTYFQNEAQLEKSRLLSDRFSAERPKGSFSTLEIQRTEQGDSAMYLCASSFPPNYGQYFGAGTRLSVL.

A word on this clone: The read gets to within 3 residues of the CDR3 end, and the germline J gene fills in the rest. The rearrangement uses TRBV30 and TRBJ1-1; D is unclear. V shed 0 bases and J shed 4 bases, with 9 bases lying between them. Germline assignment: CDR1 GTSNPN and CDR2 SVGIG (reference sequence). The CDR3 has 13 residues. The DNA read from the CDR3 is TGTGCCTGGAGTGTACTGCGGGGCACTGAA. Its protein is CAWSVLRGTE. The whole CDR3 region reads CAWSVLRGTEAFF.

As regards this clone: The CDR3 end is not reached by the read, which stops 3 residues before it; the germline J gene fills it in. The chain recombines TRBV2 with TRBJ1-5; D is uncertain. Trimming stripped 2 bases from V and 0 bases from J, with 8 bases between. Per the germline V gene, CDR1 is SNHLY and CDR2 is FYNNEI. This CDR3 is 15 amino acids long. The CDR3 bases that were read are TGTGCCAGCAGTGAATCCGGGTATAGCAATCAGCCC. This codes for CASSESGYSNQP. The CDR3 reads in full as CASSESGYSNQPQHF.

Remarks on this clone: The CDR3 goes on 3 residues after the read ends, and that part is filled in from the germline J gene. This chain connects TRBV4-1 to TRBJ2-2; weak D call: TRBD2 (6 bases). The CDR3 is 15 amino acids. CDR1 is MGHRA, CDR2 YSYEKL, per germline. This CDR3 is CASSQAGLTNSPLFF. CDR3 DNA, as far as it was read: TGCGCCAGCAGCCAAGCGGGACTTACTAATTCACCG.

Regarding this clone: The read terminates 3 residues ahead of where the CDR3 ends, so the germline J gene completes it. This sequence joins TRBV30 and TRBJ2-3; unclear D gene. This CDR3 contains 13 residues. Germline CDR1 is GTSNPN and CDR2 is SVGIG (reference sequence). The CDR3: CAWSVDSNQPQYF. CDR3 bases read: TGTGCCTGGAGTGTGGATAGCAATCAGCCG. Full variable domain (missing parts from reference TRBV30 and TRBJ2-3): SQTIHQWPATLVQPVGSPLSLECTVEGTSNPNLYWYRQAAGRGLQLLFYSVGIGQISSEVPQNLSASRPQDRQFILSSKKLLLSDSGFYLCAWSVDSNQPQYFGPGTRLTVL.

Turning to this clone: The read falls 3 residues short of the CDR3 end, and the missing part is taken from the germline J gene. The gene calls are TRBV20-1 and TRBJ2-2; TRBD2 matches at 10 bases. V gave up 4 bases and J gave up 7 bases; unmatched junction bases: 18. The CDR3 contains 18 residues. The germline V gene encodes CDR1 DFQATT and CDR2 SNEGSKA (reference sequence). The part of the CDR3 DNA that was read is TGCAGTGCTACGCCCGGTAGCGGGGGGAAAAGCGGGCACGGGGAG. Translation gives CSATPGSGGKSGHGE. The whole CDR3 is CSATPGSGGKSGHGELFF.

With regard to this clone: The read ends 3 residues early relative to the CDR3; the germline J gene fills the gap. The J gene is TRBJ2-7, the V gene TRBV13; D call uncertain. CDR3 length: 13 residues. The germline gives CDR1 PRHDT, CDR2 FYEKMQ (reference sequence). Trimming pared 3 bases from V and 1 base from J, leaving 7 bases between. CDR3 bases read: TGTGCCAGCAGCTTGGGCAGATCCTACGAG. It is translated as CASSLGRSYE. The CDR3 in full is CASSLGRSYEQYF.

In the case of this clone: Read coverage stops 3 residues before the CDR3 terminus; the germline J gene supplies the remainder. The rearrangement links TRBV7-9 to TRBJ2-3; possible D gene TRBD1, 6 bases. Germline V gives CDR1 SEHNR, CDR2 FQNEAQ (reference sequence). The CDR3 runs 14 residues. V was trimmed by 1 base and J by 6 bases, leaving 11 bases between them. The CDR3 sequence is CASSLVRGADTQYF. The CDR3 bases that were read are TGTGCCAGCAGCTTAGTCAGGGGCGCGGATACG.

Points on this clone: The read terminates 3 residues before the CDR3 end, so the remaining end is supplied by the germline J gene. The chain joins TRBV11-2 to TRBJ1-5; a possible D gene is TRBD1 (5 bases). Germline CDR1 reads SGHAT; CDR2 reads FQNNGV. The CDR3 extends over 14 amino acids. Trimming removed 0 bases at V and 5 bases at J, with 8 bases between. CDR3 DNA (partial): TGTGCCAGCAGCTTAGACCCACAGGATCAGCCC. Translation gives CASSLDPQDQP. The complete CDR3 protein is CASSLDPQDQPQHF.

Points on this clone: The sequence runs out 3 residues before the end of the CDR3; the remainder is reconstructed from the germline J gene. The V gene is TRBV7-7, the J gene TRBJ2-1, with TRBD2 matching over 7 bases. J was trimmed by 8 bases and V by 5 bases; bases with no gene match: 18. Germline V gives CDR1 SSHAT, CDR2 FNYEAQ (reference sequence). The CDR3 is 17 amino acids. The part of the CDR3 DNA that was read is TGTGCCAGCAGCCCCCTCGGGAGTGGGAGGGGCTCGGATGAG. Protein sequence: CASSPLGSGRGSDE. The CDR3 as a whole reads CASSPLGSGRGSDEQFF.

Regarding this clone: Sequencing ends 3 residues short of the CDR3 end; the germline J gene provides the rest. V usage is TRBV15 and J usage is TRBJ2-7; the D is unclear. The CDR3 sequence is 12 residues long. V lost 0 bases and J 6 bases, leaving 6 bases between the germline ends. Looked up from germline, CDR1 is LNHNV and CDR2 is YYDKDF (reference sequence). The sequenced CDR3 bases are TGTGCCACCAGCAGAGATGGGCTCGAG. Protein product: CATSRDGLE. The CDR3 as a whole reads CATSRDGLEQYF.